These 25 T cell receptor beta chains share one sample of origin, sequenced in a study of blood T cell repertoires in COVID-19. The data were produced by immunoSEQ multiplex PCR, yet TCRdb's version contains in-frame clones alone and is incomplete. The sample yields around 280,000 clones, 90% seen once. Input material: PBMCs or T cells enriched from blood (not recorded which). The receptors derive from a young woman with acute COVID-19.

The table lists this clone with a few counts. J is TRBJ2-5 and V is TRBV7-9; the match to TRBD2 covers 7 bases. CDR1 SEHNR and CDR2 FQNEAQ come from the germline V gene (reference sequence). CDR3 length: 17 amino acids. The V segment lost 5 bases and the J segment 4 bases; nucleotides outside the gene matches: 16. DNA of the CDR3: TGTGCCAGCAGCCGAGACCAGACTAGAGCTAGCGGAGAGACCCAGTACTTC. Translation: CASSRDQTRASGETQYF.

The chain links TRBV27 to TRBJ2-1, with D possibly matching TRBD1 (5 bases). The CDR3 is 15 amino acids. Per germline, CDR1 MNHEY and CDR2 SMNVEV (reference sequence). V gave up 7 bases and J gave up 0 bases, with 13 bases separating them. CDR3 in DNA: TGTGCCAGCATGCCCAGGGCCCTCTCCTACAATGAGCAGTTCTTC. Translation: CASMPRALSYNEQFF.

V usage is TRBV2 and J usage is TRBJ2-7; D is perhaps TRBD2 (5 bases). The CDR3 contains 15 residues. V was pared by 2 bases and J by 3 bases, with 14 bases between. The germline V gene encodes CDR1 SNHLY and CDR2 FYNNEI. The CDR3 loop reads CASSEQEVPRYEQYF. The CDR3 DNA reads TGTGCCAGCAGTGAACAGGAGGTCCCCCGCTACGAGCAGTACTTC.

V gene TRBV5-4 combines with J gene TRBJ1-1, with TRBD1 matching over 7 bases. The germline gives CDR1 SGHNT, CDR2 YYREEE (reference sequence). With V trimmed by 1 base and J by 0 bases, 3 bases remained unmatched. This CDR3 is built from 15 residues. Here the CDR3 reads CASSLFRGLNTEAFF. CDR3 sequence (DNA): TGTGCCAGCAGCTTGTTTAGGGGGCTGAACACTGAAGCTTTCTTT.

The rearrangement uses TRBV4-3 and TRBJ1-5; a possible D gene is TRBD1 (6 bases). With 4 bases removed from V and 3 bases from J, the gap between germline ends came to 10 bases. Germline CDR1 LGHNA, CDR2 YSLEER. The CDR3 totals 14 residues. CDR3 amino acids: CASSPTGLNQPQHF. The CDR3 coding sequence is TGCGCCAGCAGCCCAACAGGGCTCAATCAGCCCCAGCATTTT.

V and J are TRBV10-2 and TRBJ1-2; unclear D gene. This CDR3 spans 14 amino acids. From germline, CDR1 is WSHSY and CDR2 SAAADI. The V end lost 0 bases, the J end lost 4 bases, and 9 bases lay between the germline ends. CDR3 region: CASSESRELYGYTF. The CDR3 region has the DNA TGCGCCAGCAGTGAGTCGAGAGAACTCTATGGCTACACCTTC.

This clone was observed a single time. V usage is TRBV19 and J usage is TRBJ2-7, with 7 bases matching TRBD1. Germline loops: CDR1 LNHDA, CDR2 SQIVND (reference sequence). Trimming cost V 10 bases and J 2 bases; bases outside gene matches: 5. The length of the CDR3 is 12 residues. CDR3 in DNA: TGTGCCAAGGGACAGTCTGCCTACGAGCAGTACTTC. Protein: CAKGQSAYEQYF.

The DNA of the CDR3 is TGTGCCAGCGCAACCTCAGGCCAGAATGAGCAGTTCTTC. Amino acid sequence: CASATSGQNEQFF. The chain is built from TRBV27 and TRBJ2-1; D remains unclear. The CDR3 has 13 amino acids. V was pared by 8 bases and J by 7 bases, with 15 bases between. CDR1 is MNHEY and CDR2 is SMNVEV in the germline V gene (reference sequence).

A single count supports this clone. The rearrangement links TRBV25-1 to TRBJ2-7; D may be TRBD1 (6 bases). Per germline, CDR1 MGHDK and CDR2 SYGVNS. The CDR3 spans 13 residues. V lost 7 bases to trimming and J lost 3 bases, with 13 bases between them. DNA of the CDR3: TGTGCCAGCACCCCAGCAGGGGACTACGAGCAGTACTTC. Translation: CASTPAGDYEQYF.

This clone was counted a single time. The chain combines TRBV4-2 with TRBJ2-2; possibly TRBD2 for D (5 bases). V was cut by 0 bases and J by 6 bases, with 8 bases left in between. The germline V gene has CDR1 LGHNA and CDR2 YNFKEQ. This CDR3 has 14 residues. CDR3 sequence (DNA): TGTGCCAGCAGCCAAGAGGTGAGGGCCGGGGAGCTGTTTTTT. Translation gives CASSQEVRAGELFF.

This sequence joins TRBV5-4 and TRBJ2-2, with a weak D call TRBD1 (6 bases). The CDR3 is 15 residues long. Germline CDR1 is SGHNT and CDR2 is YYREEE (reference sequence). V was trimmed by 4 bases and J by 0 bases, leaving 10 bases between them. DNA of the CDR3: TGTGCCAGCAGCCACAGGGATCCGAACACCGGGGAGCTGTTTTTT. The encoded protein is CASSHRDPNTGELFF.

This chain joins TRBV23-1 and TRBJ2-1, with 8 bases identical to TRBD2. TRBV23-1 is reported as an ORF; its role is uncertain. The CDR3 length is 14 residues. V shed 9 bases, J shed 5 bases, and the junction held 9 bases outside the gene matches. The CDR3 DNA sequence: TGCGCCAGAAGAGCGGGAGCGGGGAACAATGAGCAGTTCTTC. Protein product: CARRAGAGNNEQFF.

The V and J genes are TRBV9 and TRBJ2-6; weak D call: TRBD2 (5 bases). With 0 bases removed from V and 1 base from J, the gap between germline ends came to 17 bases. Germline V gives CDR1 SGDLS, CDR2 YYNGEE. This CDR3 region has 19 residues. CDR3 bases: TGTGCCAGCAGCGTAGTAGCGTGGCCTGTCGCTTCTGGGGCCAACGTCCTGACTTTC. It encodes CASSVVAWPVASGANVLTF. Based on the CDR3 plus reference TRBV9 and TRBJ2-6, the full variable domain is DSGVTQTPKHLITATGQRVTLRCSPRSGDLSVYWYQQSLDQGLQFLIQYYNGEERAKGNILERFSAQQFPDLHSELNLSSLELGDSALYFCASSVVAWPVASGANVLTFGAGSRLTVL.

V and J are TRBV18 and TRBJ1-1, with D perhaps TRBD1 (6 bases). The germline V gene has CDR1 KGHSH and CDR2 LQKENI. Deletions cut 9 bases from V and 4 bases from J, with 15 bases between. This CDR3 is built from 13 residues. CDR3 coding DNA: TGTGCCAGTACGATGGGGGCTACCACTGAAGCTTTCTTT. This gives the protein CASTMGATTEAFF.

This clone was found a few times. The CDR3 sequence is CASSLYAGGVDTQYF. CDR3 DNA: TGTGCCAGCAGTTTATACGCGGGAGGGGTAGATACGCAGTATTTT. This chain joins TRBV27 and TRBJ2-3; 9 nucleotides align to TRBD2. Germline CDR1 and CDR2: MNHEY and SMNVEV (reference sequence). Losses at the gene ends were 1 base for V and 5 bases for J; bases not matched to a gene: 4. CDR3 length: 15 residues.

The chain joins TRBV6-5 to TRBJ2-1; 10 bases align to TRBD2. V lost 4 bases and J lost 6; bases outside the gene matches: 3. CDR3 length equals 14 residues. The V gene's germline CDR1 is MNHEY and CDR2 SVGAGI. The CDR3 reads CASSLGLAVNEQFF. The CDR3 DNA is TGTGCCAGCAGTTTAGGACTAGCGGTCAATGAGCAGTTCTTC.

The CDR3 loop is CSASRSSYNEQFF. For the CDR3, the DNA is TGCAGTGCTAGTCGGAGCTCCTACAATGAGCAGTTCTTC. The J gene is TRBJ2-1, the V gene TRBV20-1; D is unclear. Germline lookup yields CDR1 DFQATT and CDR2 SNEGSKA (reference sequence). Trimming stripped 3 bases from V and 0 bases from J, with 6 bases between. The CDR3 runs to 13 residues.

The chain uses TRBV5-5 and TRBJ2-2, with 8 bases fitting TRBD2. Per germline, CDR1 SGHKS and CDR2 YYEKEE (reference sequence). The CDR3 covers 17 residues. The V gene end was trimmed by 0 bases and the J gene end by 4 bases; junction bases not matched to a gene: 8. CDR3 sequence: CASSLVSGTRPTGELFF. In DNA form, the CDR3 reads TGTGCCAGCAGCTTGGTTTCCGGGACTAGACCCACCGGGGAGCTGTTTTTT.

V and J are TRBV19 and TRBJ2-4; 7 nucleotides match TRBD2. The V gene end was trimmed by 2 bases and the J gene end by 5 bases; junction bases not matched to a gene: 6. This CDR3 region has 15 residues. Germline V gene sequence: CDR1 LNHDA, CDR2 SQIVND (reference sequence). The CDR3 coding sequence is TGTGCCAGTAGTATACGAGGGGCGGGGGAAAACATTCAGTACTTC. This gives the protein CASSIRGAGENIQYF.

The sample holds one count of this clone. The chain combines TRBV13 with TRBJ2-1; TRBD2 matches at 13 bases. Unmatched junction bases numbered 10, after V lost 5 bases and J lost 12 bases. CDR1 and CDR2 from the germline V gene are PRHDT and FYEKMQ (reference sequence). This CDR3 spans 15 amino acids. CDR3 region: CASSLGTSGTTTQFF. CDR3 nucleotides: TGTGCCAGCAGCCTCGGGACTAGCGGGACCACGACGCAGTTCTTC.

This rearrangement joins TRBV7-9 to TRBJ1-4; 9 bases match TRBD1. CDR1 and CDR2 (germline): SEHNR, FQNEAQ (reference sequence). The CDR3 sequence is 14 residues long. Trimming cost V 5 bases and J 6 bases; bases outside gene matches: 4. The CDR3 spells CASSLGQGYEKLFF. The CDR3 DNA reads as TGTGCCAGCAGCCTGGGACAGGGATATGAAAAACTGTTTTTT.

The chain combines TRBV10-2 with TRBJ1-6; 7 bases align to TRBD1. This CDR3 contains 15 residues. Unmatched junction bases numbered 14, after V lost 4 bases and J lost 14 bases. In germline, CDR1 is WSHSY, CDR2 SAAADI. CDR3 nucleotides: TGCGCCAGCAGTGCAGAGTTCGGGACAGTCAATACCCTCCACTTT. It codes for CASSAEFGTVNTLHF.

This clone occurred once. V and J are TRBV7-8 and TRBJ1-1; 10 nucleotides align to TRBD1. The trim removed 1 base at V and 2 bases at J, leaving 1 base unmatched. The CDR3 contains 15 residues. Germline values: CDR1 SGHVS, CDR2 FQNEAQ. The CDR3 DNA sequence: TGTGCCAGCAGCTTAGGGGACAGGGGTAACACTGAAGCTTTCTTT. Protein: CASSLGDRGNTEAFF.

The CDR3 sequence: CASSRLTSEAGELFF. In DNA form, the CDR3 reads TGCGCCAGCAGCCGACTGACTAGTGAGGCCGGGGAGCTGTTTTTT. This chain connects TRBV10-2 to TRBJ2-2; tentative D call: TRBD2 (6 bases). This CDR3 region has 15 residues. The V end lost 6 bases, the J end lost 6 bases, and 17 bases lay between the germline ends. Per germline, CDR1 WSHSY and CDR2 SAAADI.

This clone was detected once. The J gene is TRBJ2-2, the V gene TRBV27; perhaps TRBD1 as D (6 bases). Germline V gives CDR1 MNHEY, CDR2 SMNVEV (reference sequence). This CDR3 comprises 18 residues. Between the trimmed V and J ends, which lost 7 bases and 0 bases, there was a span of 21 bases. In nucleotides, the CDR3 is TGTGCCAGCACCCCCAGGACAGAATTGGTCGCGAACACCGGGGAGCTGTTTTTT. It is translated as CASTPRTELVANTGELFF.